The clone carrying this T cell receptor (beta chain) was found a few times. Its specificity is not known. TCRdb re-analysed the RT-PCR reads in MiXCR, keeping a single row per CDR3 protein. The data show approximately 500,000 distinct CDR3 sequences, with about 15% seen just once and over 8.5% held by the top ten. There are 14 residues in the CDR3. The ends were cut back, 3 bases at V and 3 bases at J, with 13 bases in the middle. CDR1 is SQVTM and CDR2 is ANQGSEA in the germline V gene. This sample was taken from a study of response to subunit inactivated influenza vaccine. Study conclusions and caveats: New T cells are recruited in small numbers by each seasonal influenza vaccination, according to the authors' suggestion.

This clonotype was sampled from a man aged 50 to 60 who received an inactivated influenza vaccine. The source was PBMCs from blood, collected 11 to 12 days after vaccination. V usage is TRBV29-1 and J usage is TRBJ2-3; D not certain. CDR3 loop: CSVEALVRTDTQYF. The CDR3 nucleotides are TGCAGCGTTGAGGCCCTGGTCCGGACAGATACGCAGTATTTT.